This TCR beta chain was documented in a study of T cells in localized non-small cell lung cancer. Points from the study as a whole: Adjacent uninvolved lung tissue had the highest T cell clonality, exceeding tumor. Appearances in adjacent lung were noted for a median 57 of the top 100 tumor clones. Heterogeneity is still possible, as just one tumor region was sequenced.

CDR3 length equals 15 residues. Points on this clone: The antigen is unknown.

Sequencing was performed with immunoSEQ multiplex PCR; in TCRdb, only in-frame clones are kept and a portion is missing. The profile covers approximately 28,000 clones, with more than 85% appearing a single time and over 12% taken by the ten largest. Sample: peripheral blood, taken before any cancer treatment. The receptor was isolated from an older female donor with stage II squamous cell lung carcinoma. The chain links TRBV21-1 to TRBJ2-2; the table names TRBD1, a call not compared with the DNA. TRBV21-1 is a recognized pseudogene. The CDR3 protein is CASSKARGHSGELFF. The CDR3 DNA reads TGTGCCAGCAGCAAAGCTAGGGGGCATAGCGGGGAGCTGTTTTTT.